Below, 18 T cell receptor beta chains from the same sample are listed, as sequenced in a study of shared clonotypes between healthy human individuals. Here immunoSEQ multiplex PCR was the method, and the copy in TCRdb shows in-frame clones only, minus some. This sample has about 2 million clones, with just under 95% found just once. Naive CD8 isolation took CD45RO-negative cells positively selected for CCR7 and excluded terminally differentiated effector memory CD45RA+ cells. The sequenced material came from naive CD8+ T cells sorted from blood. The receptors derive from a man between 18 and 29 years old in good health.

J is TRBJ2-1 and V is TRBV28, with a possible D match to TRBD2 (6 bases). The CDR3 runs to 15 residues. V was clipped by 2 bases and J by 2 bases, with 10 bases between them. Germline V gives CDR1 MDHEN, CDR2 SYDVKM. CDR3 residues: CASSLGTAAYNEQFF. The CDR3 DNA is TGTGCCAGCAGTTTAGGGACTGCAGCCTACAATGAGCAGTTCTTC.

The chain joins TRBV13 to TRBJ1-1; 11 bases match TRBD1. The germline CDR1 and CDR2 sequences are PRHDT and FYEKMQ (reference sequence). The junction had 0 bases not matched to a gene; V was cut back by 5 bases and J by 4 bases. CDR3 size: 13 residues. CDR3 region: CASSGTGGTEAFF. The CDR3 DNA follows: TGTGCCAGCAGCGGGACAGGGGGCACTGAAGCTTTCTTT. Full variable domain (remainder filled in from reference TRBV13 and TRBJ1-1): AAGVIQSPRHLIKEKRETATLKCYPIPRHDTVYWYQQGPGQDPQFLISFYEKMQSDKGSIPDRFSAQQFSDYHSELNMSSLELGDSALYFCASSGTGGTEAFFGQGTRLTVV.

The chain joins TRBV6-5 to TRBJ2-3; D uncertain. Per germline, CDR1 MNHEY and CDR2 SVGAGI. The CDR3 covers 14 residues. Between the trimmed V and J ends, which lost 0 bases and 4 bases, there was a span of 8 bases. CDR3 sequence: CASSYSLTADTQYF. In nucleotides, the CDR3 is TGTGCCAGCAGTTACTCCCTCACGGCAGATACGCAGTATTTT.

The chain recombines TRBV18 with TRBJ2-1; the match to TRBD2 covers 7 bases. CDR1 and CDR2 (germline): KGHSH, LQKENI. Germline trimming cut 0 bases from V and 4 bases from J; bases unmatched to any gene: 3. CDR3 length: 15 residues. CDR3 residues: CASSPPSGLYNEQFF. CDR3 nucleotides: TGTGCCAGCTCACCACCTAGCGGGTTGTACAATGAGCAGTTCTTC.

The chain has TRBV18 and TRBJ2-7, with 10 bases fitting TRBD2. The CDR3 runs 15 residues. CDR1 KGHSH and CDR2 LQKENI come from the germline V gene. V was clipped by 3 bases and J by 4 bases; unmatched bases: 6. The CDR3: CASSPLAGERYEQYF. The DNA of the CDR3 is TGTGCCAGCTCACCCCTAGCGGGAGAACGATACGAGCAGTACTTC. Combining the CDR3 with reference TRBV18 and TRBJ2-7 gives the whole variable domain NAGVMQNPRHLVRRRGQEARLRCSPMKGHSHVYWYRQLPEEGLKFMVYLQKENIIDESGMPKERFSAEFPKEGPSILRIQQVVRGDSAAYFCASSPLAGERYEQYFGPGTRLTVT.

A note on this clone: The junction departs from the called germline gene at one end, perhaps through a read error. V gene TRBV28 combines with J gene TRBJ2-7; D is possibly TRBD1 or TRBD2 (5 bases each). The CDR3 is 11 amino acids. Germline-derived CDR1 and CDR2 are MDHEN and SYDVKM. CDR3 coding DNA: TGTGCCAGCAGTTTAGGTGGGACCCCGGACTTC. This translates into CASSLGGTPDF.

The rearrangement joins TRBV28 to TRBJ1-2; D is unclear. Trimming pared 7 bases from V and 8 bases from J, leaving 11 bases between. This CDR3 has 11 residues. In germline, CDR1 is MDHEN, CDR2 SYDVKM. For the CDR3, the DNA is TGTGCCAGCACTATGGAAGGCGGCTACACCTTC. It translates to CASTMEGGYTF.

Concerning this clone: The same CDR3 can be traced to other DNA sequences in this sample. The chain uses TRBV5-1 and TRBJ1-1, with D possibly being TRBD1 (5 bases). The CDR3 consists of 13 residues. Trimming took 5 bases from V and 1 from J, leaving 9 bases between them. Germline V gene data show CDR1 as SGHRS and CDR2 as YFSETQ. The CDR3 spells CASSSTGNTEAFF. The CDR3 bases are TGCGCCAGCAGTTCTACAGGGAACACTGAAGCTTTCTTT.

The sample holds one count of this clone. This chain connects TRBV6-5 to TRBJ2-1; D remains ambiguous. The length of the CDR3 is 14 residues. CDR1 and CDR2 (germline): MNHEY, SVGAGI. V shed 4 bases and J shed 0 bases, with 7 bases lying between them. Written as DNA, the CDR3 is TGTGCCAGCAGTTTGGTCAGCTCCTACAATGAGCAGTTCTTC. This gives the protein CASSLVSSYNEQFF.

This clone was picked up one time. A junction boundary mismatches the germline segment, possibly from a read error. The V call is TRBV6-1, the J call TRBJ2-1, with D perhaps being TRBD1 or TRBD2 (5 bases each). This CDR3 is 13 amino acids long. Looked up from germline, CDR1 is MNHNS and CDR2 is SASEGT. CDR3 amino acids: CASSDVGELFLIF. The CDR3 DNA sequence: TGTGCCAGCAGTGACGTAGGGGAGCTTTTTTTAATCTTC.

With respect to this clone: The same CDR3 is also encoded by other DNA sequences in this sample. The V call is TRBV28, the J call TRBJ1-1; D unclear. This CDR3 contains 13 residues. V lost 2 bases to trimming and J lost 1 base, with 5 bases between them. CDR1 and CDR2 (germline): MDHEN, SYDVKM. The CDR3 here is CASSLTRNTEAFF. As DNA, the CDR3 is TGTGCCAGCAGTTTAACGAGGAACACTGAAGCTTTCTTT.

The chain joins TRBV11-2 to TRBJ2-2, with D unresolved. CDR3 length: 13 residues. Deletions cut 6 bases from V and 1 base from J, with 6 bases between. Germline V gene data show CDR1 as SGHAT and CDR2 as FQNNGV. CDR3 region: CASRNWNTGELFF. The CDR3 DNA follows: TGTGCCAGCAGGAACTGGAACACCGGGGAGCTGTTTTTT.

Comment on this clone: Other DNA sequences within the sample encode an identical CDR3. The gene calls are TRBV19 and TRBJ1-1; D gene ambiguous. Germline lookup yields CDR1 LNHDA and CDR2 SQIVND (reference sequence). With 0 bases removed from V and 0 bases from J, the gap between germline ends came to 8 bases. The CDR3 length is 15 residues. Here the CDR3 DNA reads TGTGCCAGTAGTATAGATGGCGACCTGAACACTGAAGCTTTCTTT. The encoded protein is CASSIDGDLNTEAFF.

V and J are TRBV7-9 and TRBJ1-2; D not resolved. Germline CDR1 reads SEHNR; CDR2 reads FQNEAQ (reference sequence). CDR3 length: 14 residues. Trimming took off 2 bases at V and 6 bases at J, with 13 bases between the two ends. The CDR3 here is CASSLNIGLNGYTF. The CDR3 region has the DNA TGTGCCAGCAGCTTAAACATAGGTCTTAATGGCTACACCTTC.

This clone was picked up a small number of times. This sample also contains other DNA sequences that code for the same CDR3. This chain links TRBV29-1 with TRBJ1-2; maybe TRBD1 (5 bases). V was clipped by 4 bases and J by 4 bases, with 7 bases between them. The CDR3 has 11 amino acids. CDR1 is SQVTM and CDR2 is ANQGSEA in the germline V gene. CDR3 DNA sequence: TGCAGCGTTGTGGGACTCTATGGCTACACCTTC. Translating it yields CSVVGLYGYTF. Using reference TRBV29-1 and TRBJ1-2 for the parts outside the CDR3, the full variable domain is SAVISQKPSRDICQRGTSLTIQCQVDSQVTMMFWYRQQPGQSLTLIATANQGSEATYESGFVIDKFPISRPNLTFSTLTVSNMSPEDSSIYLCSVVGLYGYTFGSGTRLTVV.

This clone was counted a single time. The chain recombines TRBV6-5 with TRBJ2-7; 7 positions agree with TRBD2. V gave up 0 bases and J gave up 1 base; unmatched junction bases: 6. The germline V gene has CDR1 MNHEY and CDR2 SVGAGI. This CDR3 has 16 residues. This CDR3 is CASSYSAGEGSYEQYF. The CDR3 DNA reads TGTGCCAGCAGTTACTCCGCGGGAGAGGGGTCCTACGAGCAGTACTTC.

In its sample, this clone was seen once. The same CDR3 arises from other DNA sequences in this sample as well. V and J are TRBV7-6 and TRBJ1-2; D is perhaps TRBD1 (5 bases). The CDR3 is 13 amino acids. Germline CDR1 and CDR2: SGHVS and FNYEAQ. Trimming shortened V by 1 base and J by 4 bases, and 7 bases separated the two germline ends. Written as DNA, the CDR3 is TGTGCCAGCAGCTTAGGGGGCTCCTATGGCTACACCTTC. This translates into CASSLGGSYGYTF.

The CDR3 region has the DNA TGTGCCAGCACCTGGGGACAGAAGGGGCTCTACGAGCAGTACTTC. Its protein product is CASTWGQKGLYEQYF. The chain recombines TRBV5-6 with TRBJ2-7; TRBD1 agrees at 7 bases. Trimming cost V 6 bases and J 3 bases; bases outside gene matches: 12. Per germline, CDR1 SGHDT and CDR2 YYEEEE. The CDR3 totals 15 residues.